This T cell receptor beta chain was captured by sequencing in a study of blood T cell repertoires in COVID-19. The wider study: Acute-phase and convalescent COVID-19 samples originated in the United States, Italy and Spain.

Repertoires were generated with immunoSEQ multiplex PCR, while TCRdb's copy carries only in-frame clones and drops some. The data hold more than 300,000 clones, with around four fifths observed a single time. The CDR3 extends over 17 amino acids. Germline V CDR1 and CDR2: SEHNR, FQNEAQ (reference sequence). V shed 5 bases, J shed 2 bases, and the junction held 11 bases outside the gene matches. This chain links TRBV7-9 with TRBJ2-1; TRBD2 agrees at 8 bases. This TCR was recovered from a woman between 45 and 60 years old with acute or convalescent COVID-19. Sequenced material: peripheral blood. CDR3 nucleotides: TGTGCCAGCAGCCCTCCTTTGGGGACTAGGGCCTACAATGAGCAGTTCTTC. It encodes CASSPPLGTRAYNEQFF.